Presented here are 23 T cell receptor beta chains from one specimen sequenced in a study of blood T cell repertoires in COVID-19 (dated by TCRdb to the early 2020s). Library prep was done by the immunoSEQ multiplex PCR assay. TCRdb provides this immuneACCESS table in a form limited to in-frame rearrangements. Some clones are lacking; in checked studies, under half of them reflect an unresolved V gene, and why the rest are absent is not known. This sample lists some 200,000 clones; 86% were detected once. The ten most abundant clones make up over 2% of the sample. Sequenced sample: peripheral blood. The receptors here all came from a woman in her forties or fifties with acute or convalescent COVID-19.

The CDR3 bases are TGTGCCAGCAGTGAAATAGGCGGGCTCTATGGCTACACCTTC. Encoded protein: CASSEIGGLYGYTF. The rearrangement joins TRBV2 to TRBJ1-2; no clear D. Trimming took off 2 bases at V and 4 bases at J, with 11 bases between the two ends. The CDR3 totals 14 residues. The germline V gene has CDR1 SNHLY and CDR2 FYNNEI.

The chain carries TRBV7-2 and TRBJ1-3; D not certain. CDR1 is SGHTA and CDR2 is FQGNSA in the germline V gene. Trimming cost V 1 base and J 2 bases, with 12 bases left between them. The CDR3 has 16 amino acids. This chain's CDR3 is CASSLGPSGAGNTIYF. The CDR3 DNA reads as TGTGCCAGCAGCTTAGGTCCCTCCGGGGCTGGAAACACCATATATTTT.

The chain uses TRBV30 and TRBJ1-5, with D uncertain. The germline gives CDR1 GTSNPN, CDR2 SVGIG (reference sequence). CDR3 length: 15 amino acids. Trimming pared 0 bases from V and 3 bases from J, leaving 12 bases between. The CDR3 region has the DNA TGTGCCTGGAGTGTCGATTTCGGGTACAATCAGCCCCAGCATTTT. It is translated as CAWSVDFGYNQPQHF.

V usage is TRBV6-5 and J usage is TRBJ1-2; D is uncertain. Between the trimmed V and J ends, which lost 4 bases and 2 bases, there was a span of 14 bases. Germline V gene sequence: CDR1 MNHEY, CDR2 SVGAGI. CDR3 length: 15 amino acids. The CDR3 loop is CASSSTASGNYGYTF. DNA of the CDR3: TGTGCCAGCAGTTCCACTGCATCAGGCAACTATGGCTACACCTTC.

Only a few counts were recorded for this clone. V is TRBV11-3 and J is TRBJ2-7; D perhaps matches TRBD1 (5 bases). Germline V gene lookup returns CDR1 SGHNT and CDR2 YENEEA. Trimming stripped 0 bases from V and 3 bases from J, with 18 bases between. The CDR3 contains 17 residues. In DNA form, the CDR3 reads TGTGCCAGCAGCTTAGATTGGGGCGCTCACCGTAACTACGAGCAGTACTTC. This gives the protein CASSLDWGAHRNYEQYF.

As DNA, the CDR3 is TGTGCCAGTAGTATGACATTGCGGGGCGAGCAGTACTTC. As protein: CASSMTLRGEQYF. The chain links TRBV19 to TRBJ2-7; a possible D gene is TRBD2 (6 bases). Trimming took off 3 bases at V and 6 bases at J, with 12 bases between the two ends. This CDR3 has 13 residues. Germline CDR1 and CDR2: LNHDA and SQIVND (reference sequence).

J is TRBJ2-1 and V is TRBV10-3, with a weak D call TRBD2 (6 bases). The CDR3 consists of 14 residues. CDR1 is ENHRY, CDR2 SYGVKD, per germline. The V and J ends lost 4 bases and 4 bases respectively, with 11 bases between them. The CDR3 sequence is CAISGGLDYNEQFF. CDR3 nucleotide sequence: TGTGCCATCAGTGGGGGACTGGATTACAATGAGCAGTTCTTC.

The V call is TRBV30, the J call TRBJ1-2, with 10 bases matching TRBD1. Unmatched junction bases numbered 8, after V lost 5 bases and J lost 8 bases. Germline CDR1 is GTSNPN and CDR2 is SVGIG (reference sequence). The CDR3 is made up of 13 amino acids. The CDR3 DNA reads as TGTGCCTGGGTATCCGGGACAGGGGAAGGCTACACCTTC. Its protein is CAWVSGTGEGYTF.

The CDR3 coding sequence is TGTGCCAGCAGCTTAACGTGGCGGGGGGGATACGAGCAGTACTTC. The encoded protein is CASSLTWRGGYEQYF. The chain has TRBV7-2 and TRBJ2-7; 9 bases agree with TRBD2. The J segment lost 4 bases and the V segment lost 2 bases, leaving 6 bases of the junction unmatched. Germline CDR1 and CDR2: SGHTA and FQGNSA. This CDR3 contains 15 residues.

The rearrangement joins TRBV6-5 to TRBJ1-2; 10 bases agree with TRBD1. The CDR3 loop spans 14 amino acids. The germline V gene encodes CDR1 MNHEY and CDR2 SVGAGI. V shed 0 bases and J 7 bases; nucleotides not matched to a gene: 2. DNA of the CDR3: TGTGCCAGCAGTTACTCGACAGGGGGCTCTGGCTACACCTTC. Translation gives CASSYSTGGSGYTF.

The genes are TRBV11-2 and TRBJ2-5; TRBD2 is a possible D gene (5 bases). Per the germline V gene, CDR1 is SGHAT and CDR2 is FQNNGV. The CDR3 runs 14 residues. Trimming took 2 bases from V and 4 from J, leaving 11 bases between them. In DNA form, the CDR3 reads TGTGCCAGCAGCTTAACTACGGGAAGAGAGACCCAGTACTTC. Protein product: CASSLTTGRETQYF.

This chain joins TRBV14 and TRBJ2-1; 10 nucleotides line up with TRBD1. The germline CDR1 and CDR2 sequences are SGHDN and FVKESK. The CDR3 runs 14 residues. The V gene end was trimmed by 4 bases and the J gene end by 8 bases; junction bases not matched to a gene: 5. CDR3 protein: CASSPRTGGYEQFF. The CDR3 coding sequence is TGTGCCAGCAGCCCCCGGACAGGGGGATATGAGCAGTTCTTC.

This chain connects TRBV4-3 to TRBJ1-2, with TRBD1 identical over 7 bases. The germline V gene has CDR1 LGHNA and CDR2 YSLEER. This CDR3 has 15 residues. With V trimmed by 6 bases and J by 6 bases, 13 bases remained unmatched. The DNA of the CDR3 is TGCGCCAGCAGTCCTCGACAGGGAGAAGGCCATGGCTACACCTTC. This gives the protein CASSPRQGEGHGYTF.

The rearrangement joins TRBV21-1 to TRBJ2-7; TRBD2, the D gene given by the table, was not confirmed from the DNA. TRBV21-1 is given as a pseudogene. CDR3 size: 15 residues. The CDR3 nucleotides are TGTGCCAGAGATCGTAGCGGGGGAACCTCCTACGAGCAGTACTTC. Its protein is CARDRSGGTSYEQYF.

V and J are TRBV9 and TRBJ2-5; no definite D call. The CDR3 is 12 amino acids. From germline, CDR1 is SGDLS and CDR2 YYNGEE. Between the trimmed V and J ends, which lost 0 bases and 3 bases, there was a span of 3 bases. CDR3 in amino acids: CASSVAEETQYF. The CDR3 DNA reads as TGTGCCAGCAGCGTAGCGGAAGAGACCCAGTACTTC.

This CDR3 is CASKGTGVYNEQFF. The CDR3 bases are TGCGCCAGCAAAGGGACAGGGGTGTACAATGAGCAGTTCTTC. This chain joins TRBV10-2 and TRBJ2-1, with 10 bases fitting TRBD1. The length of the CDR3 is 14 residues. With V trimmed by 7 bases and J by 4 bases, 4 bases remained unmatched. From germline, CDR1 is WSHSY and CDR2 SAAADI.

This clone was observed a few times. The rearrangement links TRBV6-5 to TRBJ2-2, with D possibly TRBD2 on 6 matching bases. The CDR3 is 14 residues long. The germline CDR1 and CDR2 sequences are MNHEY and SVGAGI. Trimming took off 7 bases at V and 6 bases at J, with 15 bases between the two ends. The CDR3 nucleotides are TGTGCCAGCATGGCCACGGGGGTGTCCGGGGAGCTGTTTTTT. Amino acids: CASMATGVSGELFF.

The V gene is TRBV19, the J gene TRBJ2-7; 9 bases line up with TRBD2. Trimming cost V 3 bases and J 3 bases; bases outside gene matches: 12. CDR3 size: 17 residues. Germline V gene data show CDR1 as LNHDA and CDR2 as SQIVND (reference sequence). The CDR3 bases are TGTGCCAGTAGTATCTTCGGGGCTAGCGGGGACGGCTACGAGCAGTACTTC. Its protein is CASSIFGASGDGYEQYF.

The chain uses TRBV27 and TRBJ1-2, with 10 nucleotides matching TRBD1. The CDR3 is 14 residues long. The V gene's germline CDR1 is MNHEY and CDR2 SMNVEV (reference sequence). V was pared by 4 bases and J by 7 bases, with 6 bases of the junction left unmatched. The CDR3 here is CASSSVTGGSGYTF. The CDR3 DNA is TGTGCCAGCAGTTCTGTGACAGGGGGCTCTGGCTACACCTTC.

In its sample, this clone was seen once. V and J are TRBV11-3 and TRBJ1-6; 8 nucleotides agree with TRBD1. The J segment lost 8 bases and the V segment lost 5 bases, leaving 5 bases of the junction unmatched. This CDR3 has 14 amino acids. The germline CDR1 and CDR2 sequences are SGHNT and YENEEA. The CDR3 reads CASSVGQEHSPLHF. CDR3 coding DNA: TGTGCCAGCAGCGTGGGACAGGAGCATTCACCCCTCCACTTT.

The CDR3 protein is CASRPPYRGNTEAFF. The DNA for the CDR3 is TGTGCCAGTAGGCCCCCCTACAGGGGGAACACTGAAGCTTTCTTT. This chain uses TRBV19 with TRBJ1-1, with 7 positions matching TRBD1. With 6 bases clipped from V and 1 base from J, the junction kept 8 bases outside the gene matches. CDR3 length: 15 amino acids. Germline V gene lookup returns CDR1 LNHDA and CDR2 SQIVND (reference sequence).

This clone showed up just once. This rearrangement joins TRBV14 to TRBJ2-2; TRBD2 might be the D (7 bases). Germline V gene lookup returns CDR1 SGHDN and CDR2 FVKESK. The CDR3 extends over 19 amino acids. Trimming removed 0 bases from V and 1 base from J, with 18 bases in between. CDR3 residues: CASSQDLDRGAGNTGELFF. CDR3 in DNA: TGTGCCAGCAGCCAAGATCTAGATCGGGGGGCGGGGAACACCGGGGAGCTGTTTTTT.

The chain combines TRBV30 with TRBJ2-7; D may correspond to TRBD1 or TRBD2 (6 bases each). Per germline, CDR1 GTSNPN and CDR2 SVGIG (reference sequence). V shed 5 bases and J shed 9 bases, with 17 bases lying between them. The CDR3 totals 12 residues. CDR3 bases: TGTGCCTGGGGGGGGCCTCTACAAGGGCAGTACTTC. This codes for CAWGGPLQGQYF.